This TCR beta chain was sequenced for a study of blood T cell repertoires in COVID-19. Study at large: Acute and convalescent COVID-19 specimens originated in the United States, Italy and Spain. PBMCs, B-cell-depleted T cells, or T cells were the source of the cDNA or gDNA that made up the material.

The CDR3 has 16 residues. Germline loops: CDR1 PRHDT, CDR2 FYEKMQ (reference sequence). V dropped 3 bases and J dropped 3 bases, with 17 bases sitting between them. In the source study's methods: Amplified reference gene primers provided the basis for estimating nucleated cell counts. Produced via immunoSEQ multiplex PCR; TCRdb's table is partial and in-frame only. The V and J calls and clone size come from that table; D and trimming were worked out from the DNA. The sample lists approximately 110,000 clones; about three quarters were seen once. This clone came up once. This clonotype was sampled from a human donor in a cohort sampled during active or convalescent COVID-19. The chain has TRBV13 and TRBJ1-1; no clear D gene. The sequenced material came from peripheral blood. The CDR3 sequence: CASSFGSGIGDTEAFF. The CDR3 DNA reads as TGTGCCAGCAGCTTCGGGAGTGGCATTGGGGACACTGAAGCTTTCTTT.